These 5 T cell receptor beta chains were sequenced from one sample in a study of blood T cells in healthy people across ages. Sample-barcoded 5' priming and a J-beta primer mix drove a second PCR of about 6 to 12 cycles. In TCRdb, the 5' RACE reads were re-called with MiXCR into one record per CDR3 protein. Of 750,000 to 850,000 distinct CDR3 sequences listed, approximately 25% are singletons. These same data were also listed under a study on T cells of mothers and their children.

Sequenced: blood. The receptors shown here come from a boy under 18 in good health.

A few counts support this clonotype. This rearrangement joins TRBV3-1 to TRBJ1-1; possibly TRBD1 for D (6 bases). The CDR3 sequence is 13 residues long. V was shortened by 4 bases and J by 7 bases, with 13 bases between the two germline ends. Germline assignment: CDR1 LGHDT and CDR2 YNNKEL (reference sequence). This CDR3 reads CASSPGPRGEAFF. CDR3 nucleotide sequence: TGTGCCAGCAGCCCCGGCCCCAGGGGTGAAGCTTTCTTT.

This clonotype was counted a few times. The rearrangement uses TRBV6-5 and TRBJ1-1; D is undetermined. Germline V gives CDR1 MNHEY, CDR2 SVGAGI. V lost 8 bases and J 6 bases, leaving 19 bases between the germline ends. This CDR3 spans 14 amino acids. The CDR3 sequence is CASHGVDPGPEAFF. In DNA form, the CDR3 reads TGTGCCAGCCACGGGGTTGACCCGGGCCCTGAAGCTTTCTTT.

This clonotype has a handful of counts. The chain couples TRBV28 to TRBJ2-1, with 8 bases matching TRBD2. The CDR3 extends over 13 amino acids. The germline CDR1 and CDR2 sequences are MDHEN and SYDVKM. The V segment lost 6 bases and the J segment 4 bases; nucleotides outside the gene matches: 2. The CDR3 DNA is TGTGCCAGCAGAGCGGGAGTGTACAATGAGCAGTTCTTC. Translation gives CASRAGVYNEQFF.

Only a few counts were recorded for this clonotype. V is TRBV12-3 or TRBV12-4 and J is TRBJ2-5; maybe TRBD2 (5 bases). This CDR3 spans 13 amino acids. Trimming removed 5 bases from V and 11 bases from J, with 18 bases in between. CDR3 region: CASSRGPLVDQYF. For the CDR3, the DNA is TGTGCCAGCAGTCGAGGGCCGCTCGTCGATCAGTACTTC.

The rearrangement joins TRBV5-4 to TRBJ2-7; 15 nucleotides match TRBD2. From germline, CDR1 is SGHNT and CDR2 YYREEE (reference sequence). V was clipped by 4 bases and J by 1 base; unmatched bases: 3. The length of the CDR3 is 16 residues. The CDR3 is CASSAGLAGGSYEQYF. The DNA of the CDR3 is TGTGCCAGCAGCGCGGGACTAGCGGGGGGTTCCTACGAGCAGTACTTC. The full variable domain, its missing parts supplied by reference TRBV5-4 and TRBJ2-7, is ETGVTQSPTHLIKTRGQQVTLRCSSQSGHNTVSWYQQALGQGPQFIFQYYREEENGRGNFPPRFSGLQFPNYSSELNVNALELDDSALYLCASSAGLAGGSYEQYFGPGTRLTVT.